The 18 T cell receptor beta chains listed next were all sequenced from one sample in a study of T-cell reconstitution after alpha-beta-depleted transplantation in children. A TCRbeta library incorporating unique molecular identifiers was prepared. One entry per CDR3 protein, called by TCRdb with MiXCR from the PCR reads. The top ten hold around 22% of the sample, which has roughly 300,000 distinct CDR3 sequences, roughly 10% seen once. The starting material was peripheral blood, obtained 180 days after TCRalphabeta/CD19-depleted stem cell transplant. All receptors come from a male patient between 2 and 15 years old who had a stem cell transplant for chronic granulomatous disease, so the T cells may come from the graft donor.

This chain links TRBV4-2 with TRBJ2-1; D call uncertain. CDR3 length: 14 residues. Germline V CDR1 and CDR2: LGHNA, YNFKEQ. V lost 4 bases and J 4 bases, leaving 11 bases between the germline ends. CDR3 in amino acids: CASSRLGDYNEQFF. CDR3 coding DNA: TGTGCCAGCAGCCGGTTAGGTGATTACAATGAGCAGTTCTTC.

Comment on this clonotype: One base away lies a much larger clone, so this may be a sequencing read error. The chain recombines TRBV11-2 with TRBJ2-4; D remains unclear. The V end was cut by 2 bases, the J end by 3 bases, with 11 bases between. There are 15 residues in the CDR3. The germline V gene has CDR1 SGHAT and CDR2 FQNNGV. CDR3 loop: CASSLSWFFKNIQYF. The CDR3 DNA is TGTGCCAGCAGCTTAAGTTGGTTTTTCAAAAACATTCAGTACTTC.

This clonotype showed up many times. V and J are TRBV20-1 and TRBJ2-7; 12 bases align to TRBD2. Looked up from germline, CDR1 is DFQATT and CDR2 is SNEGSKA (reference sequence). The length of the CDR3 is 16 residues. The V segment lost 0 bases and the J segment 2 bases; nucleotides outside the gene matches: 5. CDR3 coding DNA: TGCAGTGCTAGAGACCAGACTAGCGGGAGTGCCTACGAGCAGTACTTC. Residues: CSARDQTSGSAYEQYF.

This clonotype was counted at least ten times. The chain employs TRBV5-1 and TRBJ2-5; a weak D match, TRBD1 (6 bases). Germline values: CDR1 SGHRS, CDR2 YFSETQ. The CDR3 totals 15 residues. Trimming cost V 0 bases and J 1 base, with 10 bases left between them. The CDR3 sequence is CASSLGQAVQETQYF. DNA of the CDR3: TGCGCCAGCAGCTTGGGACAGGCCGTCCAAGAGACCCAGTACTTC.

The sample holds many counts of this clonotype. The V and J genes are TRBV29-1 and TRBJ1-4; D perhaps matches TRBD1 (6 bases). Germline CDR1 reads SQVTM; CDR2 reads ANQGSEA. The CDR3 sequence is 12 residues long. V lost 6 bases and J 7 bases, leaving 12 bases between the germline ends. The CDR3 DNA sequence: TGCAGCGTGGAACAGGGCGCTGAAAAACTGTTTTTT. Translating it yields CSVEQGAEKLFF.

This clonotype was seen repeatedly, ten times or more. The chain uses TRBV6-5 and TRBJ2-6; 8 nucleotides match TRBD1. This CDR3 is built from 16 residues. J lost 2 bases, V lost 1 base, and 1 base had no gene match. The V gene's germline CDR1 is MNHEY and CDR2 SVGAGI. For the CDR3, the DNA is TGTGCCAGCAGTTACTTGGACAGGGCTGGGGCCAACGTCCTGACTTTC. Amino acids: CASSYLDRAGANVLTF.

The rearrangement joins TRBV9 to TRBJ2-5; D may be TRBD2 (7 bases). The ends were cut back, 1 base at V and 9 bases at J, with 25 bases in the middle. This CDR3 has 17 residues. Per the germline V gene, CDR1 is SGDLS and CDR2 is YYNGEE. The CDR3 region has the DNA TGTGCCAGCAGCGTAAGAGGGGGGGCAGGGGCCCCTAGGGCCCAGTACTTC. Protein product: CASSVRGGAGAPRAQYF.

This clonotype rates as hyperexpanded. The chain is built from TRBV25-1 and TRBJ2-2; D ambiguous. Trimming left V 4 bases short and J 7 bases short, with 10 bases between. CDR1 and CDR2 (germline): MGHDK, SYGVNS. The CDR3 has 13 residues. In nucleotides, the CDR3 is TGTGCCAGCAGTGTCGAGTGGATCGGGGAGCTGTTTTTT. Protein sequence: CASSVEWIGELFF.

This clonotype appeared many times. The chain is built from TRBV11-2 and TRBJ2-7; 7 nucleotides agree with TRBD2. CDR3 length: 13 residues. Per germline, CDR1 SGHAT and CDR2 FQNNGV. Unmatched junction bases numbered 5, after V lost 5 bases and J lost 4 bases. The CDR3 region is CASSHGLVYEQYF. DNA of the CDR3: TGTGCCAGCAGCCACGGACTAGTTTACGAGCAGTACTTC.

This CDR3 reads CASSRGTGSSYEQYF. In DNA form, the CDR3 reads TGTGCCAGCAGCCGAGGGACTGGGAGCTCCTACGAGCAGTACTTC. The chain couples TRBV4-2 to TRBJ2-7, with D tentatively TRBD2 (6 bases). Germline V gene data show CDR1 as LGHNA and CDR2 as YNFKEQ. CDR3 length: 15 residues. Trimming removed 4 bases from V and 0 bases from J, with 13 bases in between.

This clonotype was counted ten times or more. This sequence joins TRBV19 and TRBJ1-5, with a weak D call TRBD1 (5 bases). The CDR3 is 18 amino acids. CDR1 LNHDA and CDR2 SQIVND come from the germline V gene (reference sequence). V lost 5 bases to trimming and J lost 0 bases, with 20 bases between them. The CDR3 spells CASSLGTFPQDSNQPQHF. The CDR3 DNA reads TGTGCCAGTAGTTTGGGGACTTTCCCGCAAGATAGCAATCAGCCCCAGCATTTT. Full variable domain (outside the CDR3, taken from reference TRBV19 and TRBJ1-5): DGGITQSPKYLFRKEGQNVTLSCEQNLNHDAMYWYRQDPGQGLRLIYYSQIVNDFQKGDIAEGYSVSREKKESFPLTVTSAQKNPTAFYLCASSLGTFPQDSNQPQHFGDGTRLSIL.

The chain couples TRBV7-9 to TRBJ1-1; D call uncertain. V dropped 3 bases and J dropped 1 base, with 3 bases sitting between them. Looked up from germline, CDR1 is SEHNR and CDR2 is FQNEAQ (reference sequence). The CDR3 has 12 amino acids. The CDR3 DNA is TGTGCCAGCAGCTTTACGAACACTGAAGCTTTCTTT. Its protein product is CASSFTNTEAFF.

This clonotype was recorded at least ten times. The chain combines TRBV29-1 with TRBJ2-2; 7 bases line up with TRBD1. There are 14 residues in the CDR3. The trim removed 7 bases at V and 3 bases at J, leaving 8 bases unmatched. The germline gives CDR1 SQVTM, CDR2 ANQGSEA. CDR3 sequence: CSGQTGRDTGELFF. DNA for the CDR3: TGCAGCGGCCAGACAGGGAGAGACACCGGGGAGCTGTTTTTT.

This clonotype was recorded many times. The chain combines TRBV20-1 with TRBJ2-1; 12 bases are shared with TRBD1. This CDR3 spans 15 amino acids. Losses at the gene ends were 6 bases for V and 8 bases for J; bases not matched to a gene: 11. In germline, CDR1 is DFQATT, CDR2 SNEGSKA (reference sequence). The DNA of the CDR3 is TGCAGTGCCGCGAGGGGACAGGGGGCTTACGATGAGCAGTTCTTC. Amino acids: CSAARGQGAYDEQFF.

This clonotype was recorded at least ten times. J is TRBJ2-7 and V is TRBV29-1; D remains ambiguous. Deletions cut 8 bases from V and 7 bases from J, with 9 bases between. The CDR3 is 9 residues long. Germline loops: CDR1 SQVTM, CDR2 ANQGSEA. The CDR3 region is CSCRREQYF. CDR3 DNA sequence: TGCAGCTGTCGACGGGAGCAGTACTTC.

V and J are TRBV19 and TRBJ1-5, with 7 bases matching TRBD1. From germline, CDR1 is LNHDA and CDR2 SQIVND (reference sequence). This CDR3 contains 13 residues. J was trimmed by 5 bases and V by 7 bases; bases with no gene match: 5. CDR3 nucleotides: TGTGCCAGTAACGACAGGGCGCATCAGCCCCAGCATTTT. This encodes CASNDRAHQPQHF.

Many counts were recorded for this clonotype. The chain combines TRBV9 with TRBJ2-5; 7 bases are shared with TRBD2. The CDR3 sequence is 16 residues long. Germline CDR1 is SGDLS and CDR2 is YYNGEE. J gave up 5 bases and V 0 bases, and 10 bases lay outside the gene matches. This chain's CDR3 is CASSVGGLSRGETQYF. CDR3 in DNA: TGTGCCAGCAGCGTAGGGGGACTATCCCGAGGGGAGACCCAGTACTTC.

This clonotype was counted ten times or more. V gene TRBV6-1 combines with J gene TRBJ1-6; 7 bases map to TRBD1. Trimming at V came to 4 bases and at J to 8 bases, leaving 8 bases not matched to a gene. The germline gives CDR1 MNHNS, CDR2 SASEGT. The CDR3 runs to 15 residues. The CDR3 region is CASSVWDSYYSPLHF. CDR3 in DNA: TGTGCCAGCAGTGTATGGGACAGCTACTATTCACCCCTCCACTTT.